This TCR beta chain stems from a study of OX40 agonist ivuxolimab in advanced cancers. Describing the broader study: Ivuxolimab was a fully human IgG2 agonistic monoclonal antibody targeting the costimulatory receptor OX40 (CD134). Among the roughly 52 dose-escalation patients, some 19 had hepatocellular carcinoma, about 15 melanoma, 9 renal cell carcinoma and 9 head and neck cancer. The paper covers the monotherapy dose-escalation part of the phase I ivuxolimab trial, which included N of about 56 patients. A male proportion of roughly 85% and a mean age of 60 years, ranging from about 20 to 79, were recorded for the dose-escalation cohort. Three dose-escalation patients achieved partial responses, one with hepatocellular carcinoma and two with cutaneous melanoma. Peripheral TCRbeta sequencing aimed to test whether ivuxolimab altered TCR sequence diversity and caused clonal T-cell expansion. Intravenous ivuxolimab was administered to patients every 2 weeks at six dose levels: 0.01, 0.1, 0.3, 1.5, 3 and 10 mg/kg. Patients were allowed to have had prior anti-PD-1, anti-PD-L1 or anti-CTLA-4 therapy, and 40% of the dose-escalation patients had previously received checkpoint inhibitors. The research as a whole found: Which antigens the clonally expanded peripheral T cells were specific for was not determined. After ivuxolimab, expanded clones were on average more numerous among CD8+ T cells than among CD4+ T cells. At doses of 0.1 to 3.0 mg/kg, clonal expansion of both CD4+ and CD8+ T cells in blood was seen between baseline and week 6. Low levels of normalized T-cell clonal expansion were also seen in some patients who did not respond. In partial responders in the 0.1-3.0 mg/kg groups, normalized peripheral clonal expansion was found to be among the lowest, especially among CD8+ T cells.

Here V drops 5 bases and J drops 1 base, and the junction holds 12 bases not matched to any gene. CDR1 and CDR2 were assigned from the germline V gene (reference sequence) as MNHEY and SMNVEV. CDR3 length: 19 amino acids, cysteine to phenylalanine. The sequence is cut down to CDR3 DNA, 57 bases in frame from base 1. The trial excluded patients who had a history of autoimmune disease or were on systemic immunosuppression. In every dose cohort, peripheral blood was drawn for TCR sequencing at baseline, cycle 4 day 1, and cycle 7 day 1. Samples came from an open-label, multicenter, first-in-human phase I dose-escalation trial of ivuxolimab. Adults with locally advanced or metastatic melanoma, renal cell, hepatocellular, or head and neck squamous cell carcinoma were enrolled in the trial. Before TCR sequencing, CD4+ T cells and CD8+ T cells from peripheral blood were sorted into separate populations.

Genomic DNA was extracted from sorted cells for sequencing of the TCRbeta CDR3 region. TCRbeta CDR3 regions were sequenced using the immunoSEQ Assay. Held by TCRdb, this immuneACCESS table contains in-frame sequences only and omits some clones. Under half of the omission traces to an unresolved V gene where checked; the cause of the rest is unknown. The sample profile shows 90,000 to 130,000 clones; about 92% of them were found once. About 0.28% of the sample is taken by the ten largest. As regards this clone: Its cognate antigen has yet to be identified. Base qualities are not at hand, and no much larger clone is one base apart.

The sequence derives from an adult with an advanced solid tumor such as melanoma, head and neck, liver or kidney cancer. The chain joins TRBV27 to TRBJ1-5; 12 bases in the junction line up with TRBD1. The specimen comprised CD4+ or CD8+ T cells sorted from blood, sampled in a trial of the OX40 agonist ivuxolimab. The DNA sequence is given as TGTGCCAGCAGTGAGGGACAGGGGGCGAAGGGAAAAAGCAATCAGCCCCAGCATTTT. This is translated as CASSEGQGAKGKSNQPQHF.